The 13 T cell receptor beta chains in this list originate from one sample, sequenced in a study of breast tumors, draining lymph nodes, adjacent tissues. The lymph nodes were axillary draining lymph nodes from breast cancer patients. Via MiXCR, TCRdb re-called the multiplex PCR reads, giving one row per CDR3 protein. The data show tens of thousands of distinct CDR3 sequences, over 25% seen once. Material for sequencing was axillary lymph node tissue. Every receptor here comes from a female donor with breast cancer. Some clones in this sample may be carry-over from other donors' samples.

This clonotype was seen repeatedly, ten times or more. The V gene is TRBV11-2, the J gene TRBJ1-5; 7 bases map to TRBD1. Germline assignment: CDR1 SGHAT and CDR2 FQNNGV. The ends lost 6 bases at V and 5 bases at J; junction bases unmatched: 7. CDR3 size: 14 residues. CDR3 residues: CASSQDRVDQPQHF. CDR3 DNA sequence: TGTGCCAGCAGTCAAGACAGGGTCGATCAGCCCCAGCATTTT.

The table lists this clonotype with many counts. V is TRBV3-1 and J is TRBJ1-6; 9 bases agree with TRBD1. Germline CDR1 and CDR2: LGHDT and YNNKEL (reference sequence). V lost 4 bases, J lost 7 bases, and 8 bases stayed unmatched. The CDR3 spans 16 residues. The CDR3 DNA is TGTGCCAGCAGCCGAGCTTACGGGACAGGGAATTCACCCCTCCACTTT. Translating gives CASSRAYGTGNSPLHF.

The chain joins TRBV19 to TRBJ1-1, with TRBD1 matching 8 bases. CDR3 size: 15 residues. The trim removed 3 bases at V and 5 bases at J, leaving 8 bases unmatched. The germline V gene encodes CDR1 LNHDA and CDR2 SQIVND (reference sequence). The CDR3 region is CASSIGDRGGTEAFF. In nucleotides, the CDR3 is TGTGCCAGTAGTATCGGAGACAGGGGCGGTACTGAAGCTTTCTTT.

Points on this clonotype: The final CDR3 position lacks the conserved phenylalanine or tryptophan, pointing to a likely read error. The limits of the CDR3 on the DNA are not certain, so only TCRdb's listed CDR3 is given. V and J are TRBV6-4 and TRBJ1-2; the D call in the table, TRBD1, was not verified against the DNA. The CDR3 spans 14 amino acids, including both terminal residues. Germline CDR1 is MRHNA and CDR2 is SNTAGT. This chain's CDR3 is CASSDSWDSRGHTS.

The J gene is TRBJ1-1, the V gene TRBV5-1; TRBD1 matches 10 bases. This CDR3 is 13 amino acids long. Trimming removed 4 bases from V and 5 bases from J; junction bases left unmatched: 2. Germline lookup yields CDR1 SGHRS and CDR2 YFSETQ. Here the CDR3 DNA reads TGCGCCAGCAGCCAGGACAGGGGGACTGAAGCTTTCTTT. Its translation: CASSQDRGTEAFF.

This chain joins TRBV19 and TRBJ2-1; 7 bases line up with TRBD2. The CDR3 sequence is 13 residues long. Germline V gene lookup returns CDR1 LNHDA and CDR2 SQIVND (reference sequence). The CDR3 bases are TGTGCTAGTGGTCTAGCGGCCTACAATGAGCAGTTCTTC. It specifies CASGLAAYNEQFF.

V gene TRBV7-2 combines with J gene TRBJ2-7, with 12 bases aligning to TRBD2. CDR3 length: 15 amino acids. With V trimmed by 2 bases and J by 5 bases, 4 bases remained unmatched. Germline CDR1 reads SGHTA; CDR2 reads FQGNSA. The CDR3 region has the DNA TGTGCCAGCAGCTTAAAGGCTAGCGGGAGGGACGAGCAGTACTTC. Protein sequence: CASSLKASGRDEQYF.

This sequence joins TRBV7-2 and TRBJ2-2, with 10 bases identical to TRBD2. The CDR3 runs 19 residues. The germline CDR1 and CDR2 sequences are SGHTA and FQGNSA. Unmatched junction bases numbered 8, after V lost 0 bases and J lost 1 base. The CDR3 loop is CASSLASSGSVRNTGELFF. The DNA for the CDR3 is TGTGCCAGCAGCTTAGCCTCTAGCGGGAGTGTAAGGAACACCGGGGAGCTGTTTTTT.

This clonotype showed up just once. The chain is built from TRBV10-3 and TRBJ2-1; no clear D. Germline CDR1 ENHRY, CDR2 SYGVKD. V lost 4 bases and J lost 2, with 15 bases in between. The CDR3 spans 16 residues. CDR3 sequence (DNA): TGTGCCATCAGTGCTCTTCCTGGATTGCCCTACAATGAGCAGTTCTTC. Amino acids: CAISALPGLPYNEQFF.

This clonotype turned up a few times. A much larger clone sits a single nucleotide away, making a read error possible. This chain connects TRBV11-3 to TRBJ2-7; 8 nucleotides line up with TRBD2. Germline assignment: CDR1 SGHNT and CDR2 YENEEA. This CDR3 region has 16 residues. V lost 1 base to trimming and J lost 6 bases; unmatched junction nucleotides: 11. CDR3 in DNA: TGTGCCAGCAGCTTAGTCTCGGGGGCGAGCGGGAGCGAGCAGTACTTC. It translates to CASSLVSGASGSEQYF.

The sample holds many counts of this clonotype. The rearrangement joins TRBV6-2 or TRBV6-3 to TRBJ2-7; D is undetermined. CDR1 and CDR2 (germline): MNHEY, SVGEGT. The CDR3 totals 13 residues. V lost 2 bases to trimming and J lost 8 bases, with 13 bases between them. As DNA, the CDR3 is TGTGCCAGCAGTTACGTTTTTGAGTCCCAGCAGTACTTC. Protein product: CASSYVFESQQYF.

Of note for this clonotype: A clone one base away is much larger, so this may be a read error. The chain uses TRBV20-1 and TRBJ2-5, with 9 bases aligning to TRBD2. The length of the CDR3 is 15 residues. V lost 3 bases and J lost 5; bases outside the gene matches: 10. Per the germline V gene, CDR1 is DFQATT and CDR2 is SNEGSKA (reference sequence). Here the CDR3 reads CSASGACGRAETQYF. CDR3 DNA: TGCAGTGCTAGCGGGGCTTGCGGGAGGGCGGAGACCCAGTACTTC.

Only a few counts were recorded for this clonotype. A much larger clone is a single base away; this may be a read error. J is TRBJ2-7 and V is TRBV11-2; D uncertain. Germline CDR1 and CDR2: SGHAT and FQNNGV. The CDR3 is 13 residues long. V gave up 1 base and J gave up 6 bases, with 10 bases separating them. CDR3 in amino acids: CASSLGKTSEQYF. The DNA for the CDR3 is TGTGCCAGCAGCTTAGGGAAAACCTCCGAGCAGTACTTC.